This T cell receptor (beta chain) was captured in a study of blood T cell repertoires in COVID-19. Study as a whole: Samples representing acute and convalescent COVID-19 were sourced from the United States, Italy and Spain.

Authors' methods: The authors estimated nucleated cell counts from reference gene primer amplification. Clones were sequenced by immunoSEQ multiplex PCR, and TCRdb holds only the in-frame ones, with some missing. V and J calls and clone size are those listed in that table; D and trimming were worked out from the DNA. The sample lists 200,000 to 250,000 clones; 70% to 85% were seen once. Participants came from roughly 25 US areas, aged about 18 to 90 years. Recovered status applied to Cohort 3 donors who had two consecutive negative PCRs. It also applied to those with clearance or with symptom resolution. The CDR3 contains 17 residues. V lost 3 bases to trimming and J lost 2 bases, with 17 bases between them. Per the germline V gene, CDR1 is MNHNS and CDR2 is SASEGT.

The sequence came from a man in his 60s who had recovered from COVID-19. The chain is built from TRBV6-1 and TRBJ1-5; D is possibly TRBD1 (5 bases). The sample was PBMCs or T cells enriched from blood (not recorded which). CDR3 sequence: CASSDLLGQLRNQPQHF. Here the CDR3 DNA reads TGTGCCAGCAGTGACCTCCTGGGGCAGCTCCGCAATCAGCCCCAGCATTTT.